One T cell receptor beta chain is described in this entry. This sample was included in a study of T cells in Graves' hyperthyroidism and ophthalmopathy. The CDR3 has 10 residues. Trimming shortened V by 6 bases and J by 11 bases, and 13 bases separated the two germline ends. Germline V gene sequence: CDR1 DFQATT, CDR2 SNEGSKA (reference sequence). It was RNA transcripts that yielded the amplified TCR beta CDR3 regions. An initial round of RT-PCR targeting the TCR CDR3 relied on the HTBI primer set. TCRdb recomputed calls from the multiplex PCR reads with MiXCR, one row per CDR3 protein. Of 300,000 to 350,000 distinct CDR3 sequences listed, 15% to 20% are singletons.

The J gene is TRBJ2-5, the V gene TRBV20-1, with D possibly TRBD2 on 6 matching bases. This clonotype originated in a woman in her forties or fifties with Graves' hyperthyroidism. Sequencing was performed on blood. CDR3 residues: CSALEGLQYF. In DNA, the CDR3 is TGCAGTGCCCTAGAGGGACTTCAGTACTTC.